Below, 24 T cell receptor beta chains from the same sample are listed, as sequenced in a study of T cell responses to AZD1222 COVID-19 vaccine. Here immunoSEQ multiplex PCR was the method, and the copy in TCRdb shows in-frame clones only, minus some. The sample holds about 110,000 clones, about 90% seen once. This sample comprised peripheral blood, obtained on day 0 of AZD1222 vaccination. The receptor source for this set is an adult in good health.

In nucleotides, the CDR3 is TGTGCCAGCTCACCACCGTCCGCTGACGGCGAGCAGTACTTC. It yields the protein CASSPPSADGEQYF. V usage is TRBV18 and J usage is TRBJ2-7; D not resolved. The germline V and J ends were trimmed by 0 bases and 6 bases, with 12 bases remaining between them. Germline V gene lookup returns CDR1 KGHSH and CDR2 LQKENI. The CDR3 has 14 amino acids.

The V and J genes are TRBV4-2 and TRBJ2-6; the D is unclear. Germline CDR1 is LGHNA and CDR2 is YNFKEQ. This CDR3 region has 17 residues. V was trimmed by 0 bases and J by 2 bases, leaving 11 bases between them. This CDR3 reads CASSQETLRAGANVLTF. The CDR3 coding sequence is TGTGCCAGCAGCCAAGAAACGCTAAGGGCTGGGGCCAACGTCCTGACTTTC.

This clone is a singleton in its sample. Germline and junction disagree at one end, which may indicate a read error. This sample also contains other DNA sequences that code for the same CDR3. V gene TRBV9 combines with J gene TRBJ2-7; 8 positions match TRBD1. CDR1 is SGDLS, CDR2 YYNGEE, per germline. This CDR3 is 13 amino acids long. CDR3: CASSVDRGYEQYF. Here the CDR3 DNA reads TGCGCCAGCAGCGTCGACAGGGGTTACGAGCAGTACTTC.

This chain links TRBV7-2 with TRBJ1-5, with D hard to call. The length of the CDR3 is 13 residues. V was pared by 3 bases and J by 7 bases, with 10 bases between. CDR1 is SGHTA, CDR2 FQGNSA, per germline. CDR3 sequence (DNA): TGTGCCAGCAGCTTTTGGGGAGAGCAGCCCCAGCATTTT. This codes for CASSFWGEQPQHF.

The chain combines TRBV4-1 with TRBJ1-1; D is ambiguous. Germline values: CDR1 MGHRA, CDR2 YSYEKL. Between the trimmed V and J ends, which lost 0 bases and 2 bases, there was a span of 10 bases. This CDR3 comprises 15 residues. The CDR3 loop reads CASSQERLLNTEAFF. DNA for the CDR3: TGCGCCAGCAGCCAAGAACGCCTCCTAAACACTGAAGCTTTCTTT.

This chain connects TRBV7-8 to TRBJ2-7, with a weak D call TRBD2 (5 bases). This CDR3 contains 13 residues. V lost 6 bases, J lost 3 bases, and 12 bases lay in between. From germline, CDR1 is SGHVS and CDR2 FQNEAQ. DNA for the CDR3: TGTGCCAGCAGTTCGGAGGTACTCTACGAGCAGTACTTC. It codes for CASSSEVLYEQYF.

The rearrangement links TRBV13 to TRBJ1-2; possibly TRBD1 for D (6 bases). Per the germline V gene, CDR1 is PRHDT and CDR2 is FYEKMQ (reference sequence). This CDR3 comprises 17 residues. Trimming removed 3 bases from V and 2 bases from J, with 19 bases in between. CDR3 sequence (DNA): TGTGCCAGCAGCTTCGAGCCCAGGGGAACCCCGAACTATGGCTACACCTTC. It yields the protein CASSFEPRGTPNYGYTF.

The rearrangement joins TRBV7-3 to TRBJ1-1, with D possibly TRBD1 on 5 matching bases. CDR1 is SGHTA and CDR2 is FQGTGA in the germline V gene. Trimming pared 5 bases from V and 1 base from J, leaving 11 bases between. The CDR3 extends over 14 amino acids. CDR3 amino acids: CASSTGTSNTEAFF. Here the CDR3 DNA reads TGTGCCAGCAGCACTGGGACGTCGAACACTGAAGCTTTCTTT.

J is TRBJ1-5 and V is TRBV7-2, with a weak D call TRBD1 (6 bases). The CDR3 runs to 14 residues. With 4 bases removed from V and 1 base from J, the gap between germline ends came to 8 bases. CDR1 SGHTA and CDR2 FQGNSA come from the germline V gene. The CDR3 sequence: CASSSDRSNQPQHF. The DNA of the CDR3 is TGTGCCAGCAGCTCAGACAGGAGCAATCAGCCCCAGCATTTT.

The chain has TRBV28 and TRBJ2-1; 9 bases agree with TRBD2. This CDR3 is built from 14 residues. Germline CDR1 and CDR2: MDHEN and SYDVKM. Trimming at V came to 7 bases and at J to 10 bases, leaving 11 bases not matched to a gene. The CDR3 nucleotides are TGTGCCAGCATTAATCTAGCGGGAACGTACGAGCAGTTCTTC. It codes for CASINLAGTYEQFF. Together with reference TRBV28 and TRBJ2-1, the CDR3 gives the full variable domain: DVKVTQSSRYLVKRTGEKVFLECVQDMDHENMFWYRQDPGLGLRLIYFSYDVKMKEKGDIPEGYSVSREKKERFSLILESASTNQTSMYLCASINLAGTYEQFFGPGTRLTVL.

The chain has TRBV7-9 and TRBJ1-1, with D unresolved. The CDR3 spans 11 residues. Trimming took 8 bases from V and 6 from J, leaving 10 bases between them. Germline-derived CDR1 and CDR2 are SEHNR and FQNEAQ (reference sequence). The CDR3 coding sequence is TGTGCCAGCCGGGCCCTTTCTGAAGCTTTCTTT. This translates into CASRALSEAFF.

The chain has TRBV18 and TRBJ2-3; TRBD2 agrees at 11 bases. The V segment lost 6 bases and the J segment 1 base; nucleotides outside the gene matches: 3. The CDR3 has 15 amino acids. Germline CDR1 and CDR2: KGHSH and LQKENI. CDR3 protein: CASSSLAGGTDTQYF. The CDR3 DNA is TGTGCCAGCTCGTCACTAGCGGGAGGCACAGATACGCAGTATTTT.

V is TRBV29-1 and J is TRBJ2-5; D could derive from TRBD1 or TRBD2 (6 bases each). The CDR3 runs to 18 residues. V lost 6 bases to trimming and J lost 1 base, with 27 bases between them. Germline CDR1 is SQVTM and CDR2 is ANQGSEA. Written as DNA, the CDR3 is TGCAGCGTCCTCCTCCCTCGGGGGCAGGGACGTACCCAAGAGACCCAGTACTTC. Translation: CSVLLPRGQGRTQETQYF.

This clone was picked up one time. The chain has TRBV30 and TRBJ2-7; D call uncertain. This CDR3 comprises 13 residues. Deletions cut 0 bases from V and 6 bases from J, with 12 bases between. Per the germline V gene, CDR1 is GTSNPN and CDR2 is SVGIG (reference sequence). The CDR3 is CAWSVYVRSEQYF. In nucleotides, the CDR3 is TGTGCCTGGAGTGTATATGTACGGAGCGAGCAGTACTTC.

This clone has a handful of counts. The chain joins TRBV5-1 to TRBJ1-3, with a tentative D call TRBD1 (5 bases). This CDR3 is built from 15 residues. In germline, CDR1 is SGHRS, CDR2 YFSETQ. Trimming stripped 0 bases from V and 4 bases from J, with 11 bases between. The CDR3, as DNA: TGCGCCAGCAGCTTGGGGGACGGTTACGGAAACACCATATATTTT. This codes for CASSLGDGYGNTIYF.

The chain uses TRBV7-9 and TRBJ2-1; 8 bases fit TRBD2. This CDR3 has 14 amino acids. The V gene's germline CDR1 is SEHNR and CDR2 FQNEAQ (reference sequence). J lost 8 bases, V lost 1 base, and 4 bases had no gene match. CDR3 amino acids: CASSLGGRIDEQFF. CDR3 nucleotides: TGTGCCAGCAGCTTAGGCGGGAGGATCGATGAGCAGTTCTTC.

This rearrangement joins TRBV6-1 to TRBJ1-5, with D hard to call. Per germline, CDR1 MNHNS and CDR2 SASEGT. This CDR3 has 14 residues. V was trimmed by 3 bases and J by 5 bases, leaving 11 bases between them. CDR3 in amino acids: CASSDGGVHQPQHF. In nucleotides, the CDR3 is TGTGCCAGCAGTGACGGTGGAGTCCATCAGCCCCAGCATTTT.

V gene TRBV25-1 combines with J gene TRBJ2-1, with a tentative D call TRBD1 (6 bases). CDR1 is MGHDK, CDR2 SYGVNS, per germline. V was cut by 8 bases and J by 9 bases, with 14 bases left in between. The CDR3 is made up of 12 amino acids. The CDR3 protein is CASAVGALEQFF. In DNA, the CDR3 is TGTGCCAGCGCCGTGGGGGCGCTTGAGCAGTTCTTC.

Turning to this clone: Different DNA sequences within this sample yield the same CDR3. This chain connects TRBV3-1 (or the pseudogene TRBV3-2) to TRBJ2-5; no clear D gene. Trimming removed 4 bases from V and 5 bases from J, with 8 bases in between. Looked up from germline, CDR1 is LGHDT and CDR2 is YNNKEL (reference sequence). This CDR3 spans 12 amino acids. The CDR3 sequence: CASSLLGETQYF. The CDR3 DNA reads as TGTGCCAGCAGCCTCCTCGGGGAGACCCAGTACTTC.

The chain has TRBV2 and TRBJ2-4, with 8 bases matching TRBD1. Trimming removed 6 bases from V and 0 bases from J; junction bases left unmatched: 10. The CDR3 extends over 17 amino acids. The germline CDR1 and CDR2 sequences are SNHLY and FYNNEI. CDR3 sequence (DNA): TGTGCCAGCAGAGTCGGACAGGGATCTATAGCCAAAAACATTCAGTACTTC. Its protein product is CASRVGQGSIAKNIQYF.

This clone was recorded a few times. CDR3 sequence (DNA): TGTGCCAGCAGTCCAATTCCGGGACAGGGAAGCTCTGGGGCCAACGTCCTGACTTTC. Its translation: CASSPIPGQGSSGANVLTF. The chain combines TRBV27 with TRBJ2-6; TRBD1 agrees at 9 bases. CDR1 and CDR2 from the germline V gene are MNHEY and SMNVEV (reference sequence). The CDR3 is made up of 19 amino acids. The junction had 11 bases not matched to a gene; V was cut back by 5 bases and J by 0 bases.

This clone occurred once. V is TRBV7-9 and J is TRBJ2-3; D call uncertain. From germline, CDR1 is SEHNR and CDR2 FQNEAQ (reference sequence). CDR3 length equals 17 residues. The germline V and J ends were trimmed by 5 bases and 2 bases, with 20 bases remaining between them. The CDR3 protein is CASSPTTSGGVTDTQYF. In DNA, the CDR3 is TGTGCCAGCAGCCCAACGACCTCGGGCGGAGTCACAGATACGCAGTATTTT.

V gene TRBV6-5 combines with J gene TRBJ1-3, with a possible D match to TRBD1 (6 bases). CDR1 and CDR2 from the germline V gene are MNHEY and SVGAGI. V was cut by 7 bases and J by 0 bases, with 10 bases left in between. The CDR3 totals 14 residues. CDR3 coding DNA: TGTGCCAGCAACACAGGGTTCTCTGGAAACACCATATATTTT. This sequence encodes CASNTGFSGNTIYF.

V usage is TRBV2 and J usage is TRBJ2-7; D not certain. Trimming took 8 bases from V and 2 from J, leaving 10 bases between them. The CDR3 runs to 12 residues. Per the germline V gene, CDR1 is SNHLY and CDR2 is FYNNEI. Written as DNA, the CDR3 is TGTGCCAGCGGCTACGGACCCTACGAGCAGTACTTC. This encodes CASGYGPYEQYF. Full variable domain (missing parts from reference TRBV2 and TRBJ2-7): EPEVTQTPSHQVTQMGQEVILRCVPISNHLYFYWYRQILGQKVEFLVSFYNNEISEKSEIFDDQFSVERPDGSNFTLKIRSTKLEDSAMYFCASGYGPYEQYFGPGTRLTVT.